This TCR beta chain emerged from a study of T cell changes during pregnancy in multiple sclerosis. Trimming took 7 bases from V and 3 from J, leaving 17 bases between them. CDR1 is WNHNN and CDR2 is SYGVQD in the germline V gene (reference sequence). CDR3 length: 15 amino acids. Clones were sequenced by immunoSEQ multiplex PCR, and TCRdb holds only the in-frame ones, with some missing. The sample contains some 30,000 clones, about 91% of which appear only once. The rearrangement uses TRBV10-1 and TRBJ2-3; D possibly corresponds to TRBD2 (8 bases). The sample in question was peripheral blood, obtained in the first trimester of pregnancy. This receptor was taken from a female donor in good health, enrolled as a control in a pregnancy study. In nucleotides, the CDR3 is TGCGCCAGCATCTCCCGGGAGGGGGCGACAGATACGCAGTATTTT. Translated, it gives CASISREGATDTQYF.